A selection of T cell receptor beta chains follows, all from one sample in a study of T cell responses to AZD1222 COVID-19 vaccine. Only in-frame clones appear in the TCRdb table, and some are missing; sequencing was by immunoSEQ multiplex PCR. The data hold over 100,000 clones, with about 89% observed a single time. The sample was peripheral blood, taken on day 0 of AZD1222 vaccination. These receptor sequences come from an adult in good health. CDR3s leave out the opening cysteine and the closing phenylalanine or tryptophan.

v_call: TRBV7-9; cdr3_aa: ASSLAGPLIETQY
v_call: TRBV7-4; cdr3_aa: ASSLVQVKETQY
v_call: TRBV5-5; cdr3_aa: ASSVQGARNQPQH
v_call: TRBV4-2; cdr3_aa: ASSLVDGEKLF
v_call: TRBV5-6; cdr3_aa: ASSLDRGYEQY
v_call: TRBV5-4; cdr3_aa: ASSLAGGSGYT
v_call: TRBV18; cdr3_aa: ASQGTANTGELF
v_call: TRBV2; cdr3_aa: ASSELTGGNTEAF
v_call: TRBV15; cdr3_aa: ATSRSDGRSYNSPLH
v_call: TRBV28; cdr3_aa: ASSQLRTGIYGYT
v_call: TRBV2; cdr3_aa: ASSELGQGVLSGNTIY
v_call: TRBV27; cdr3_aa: ASSPGTGRSTEAF
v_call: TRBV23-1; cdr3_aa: ASTTAF
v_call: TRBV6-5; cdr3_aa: ASSYTGGDEKLF
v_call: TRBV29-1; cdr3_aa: SVASQGVVVNEQF
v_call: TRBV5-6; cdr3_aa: ASSLGQYGYT
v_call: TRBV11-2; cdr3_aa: ASSLPRQGRSGNTIY
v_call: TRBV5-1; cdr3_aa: ASSLWETQY
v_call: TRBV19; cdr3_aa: ASTSTSYGYT
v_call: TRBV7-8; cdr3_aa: ASSRTAPDTQY
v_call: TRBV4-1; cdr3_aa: ASSHGDSLMNTEAF
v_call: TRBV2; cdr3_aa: ARGQASSYEQY
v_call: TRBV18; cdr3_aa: ASSPGNHGYT
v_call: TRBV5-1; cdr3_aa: ASSLGESSYNSPLH
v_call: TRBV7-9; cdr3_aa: ASSWATRFSTDTQY
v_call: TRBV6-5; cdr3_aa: ASSYGSGGRETQY
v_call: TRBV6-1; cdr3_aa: ASSEGQGTDTQY
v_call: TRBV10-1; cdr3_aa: ASSGRLGELF
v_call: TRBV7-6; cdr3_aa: ASSLVAGGPETQY
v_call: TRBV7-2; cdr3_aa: ASSGGLRNTEAF
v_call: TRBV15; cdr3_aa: ATSRDHGVWNEQF